This T cell receptor beta chain was recovered during a study of identifying expanded T cells in peripheral blood (dated 2019 in TCRdb). About the full investigation: Four technical replicates, made by sequencing separate aliquots from the same pool of genomic DNA, were compared pairwise. Broader findings and caveats from the paper: The binomial model flagged around 1.3 differentially abundant clones between technical replicates, compared with about 17 over about 2 weeks and 19 to 20 over about four weeks. Across all healthy donors, variance in clone template counts between roughly two-week samples was found to increase significantly with total template count. Both the number of clones called differentially abundant and the false-positive rate were significantly reduced by the beta-binomial model across all healthy-donor time intervals. It was expected by the authors that biological variance in healthy repertoires might increase further over much longer intervals, such as months to years.

Turning to this clone: The specificity of this receptor is unknown. No per-base quality is available; no much larger clone lies one base away.

The immunoSEQ Assay, which uses bias-controlled multiplex PCR amplification of genomic DNA, was used to profile TCRbeta CDR3 regions. Processing in the source paper ran as follows. The absolute abundance of each unique TCRbeta CDR3 region was quantified after sequences were collapsed and filtered. Differential abundance was tested with a binomial (Fisher-equivalent) model and with a beta-binomial model adding time-dependent variance fitted from healthy donors. Clones with fewer than 5 combined templates were excluded, and clones with Benjamini-Hochberg FDR below 0.01 were called differentially abundant. The form v = (b*log(k)+a)^2 was used to model beta-binomial variance as a function of total template count across the two samples. The table was pulled from immuneACCESS by TCRdb, which kept in-frame rearrangements only. Such tables lose some clones; where checked, under half of the loss comes from unresolved V genes, and the rest has no known cause. D and trimming come from the DNA, and the V and J calls and clone size come from that table. This sample comprises approximately 100,000 clones, 75% to 90% of them detected only once. The top ten hold 16% of the sample.

The CDR3 contains 13 residues, cysteine and phenylalanine counted. Only the CDR3 region is kept as DNA, spanning 39 bases read in frame from base 1. Based on the germline V gene, the CDR1 and CDR2 sequences are SGHTA and FQGTGA. V has 5 bases trimmed and J has 7 bases trimmed; junction bases matching no gene number 7. During the collection period, no immune events, such as infections, were documented for the healthy donors. Healthy-donor blood repertoires served as a training cohort to calibrate time-dependent variance in a beta-binomial model of T-cell clone differential abundance. There were some ten healthy donors in the training cohort, of whom 3 were female and 7 were male. On average the donors were about 45 years old, and their ages spanned 29 to 64 years. Whole blood was collected from each healthy donor at three time points spaced approximately 2 weeks apart and obtained from a commercial supplier. For immunosequencing, genomic DNA was extracted from whole blood that had not been sorted.

The receptor's source is a person aged 18-69 years in good health. This chain is built from TRBV7-3 and TRBJ2-7; a stretch of 8 junction bases matches TRBD1. Sequenced: blood. Read as DNA, the sequence is TGTGCCAGCAGCGTCGGACAGGGCTGGGAGCAGTACTTC. This sequence encodes CASSVGQGWEQYF.